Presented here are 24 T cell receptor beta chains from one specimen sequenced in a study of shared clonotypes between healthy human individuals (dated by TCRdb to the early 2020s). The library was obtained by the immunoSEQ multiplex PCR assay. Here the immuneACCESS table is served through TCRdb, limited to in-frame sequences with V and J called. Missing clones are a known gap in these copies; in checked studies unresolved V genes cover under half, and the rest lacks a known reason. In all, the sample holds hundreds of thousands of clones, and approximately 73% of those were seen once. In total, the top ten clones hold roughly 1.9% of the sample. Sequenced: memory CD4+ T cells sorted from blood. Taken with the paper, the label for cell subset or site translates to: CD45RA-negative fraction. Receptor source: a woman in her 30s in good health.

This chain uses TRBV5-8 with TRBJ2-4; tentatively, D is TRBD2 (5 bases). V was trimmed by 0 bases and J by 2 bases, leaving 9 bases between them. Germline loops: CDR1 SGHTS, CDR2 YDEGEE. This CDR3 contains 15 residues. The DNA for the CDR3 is TGTGCCAGCAGCTTGGTCGGGGTTACCAAAAACATTCAGTACTTC. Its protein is CASSLVGVTKNIQYF.

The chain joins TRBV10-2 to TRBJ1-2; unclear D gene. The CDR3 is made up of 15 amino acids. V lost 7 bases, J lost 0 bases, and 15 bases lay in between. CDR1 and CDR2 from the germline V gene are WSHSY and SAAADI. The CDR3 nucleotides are TGCGCCAGCACCACCGGGAACAGAGCTAACTATGGCTACACCTTC. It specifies CASTTGNRANYGYTF.

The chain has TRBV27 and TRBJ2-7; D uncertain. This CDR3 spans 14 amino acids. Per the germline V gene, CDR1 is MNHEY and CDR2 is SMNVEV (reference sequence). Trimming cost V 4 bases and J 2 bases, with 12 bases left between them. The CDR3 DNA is TGTGCCAGCAGTTCGAGGACGGGTCCCTACGAGCAGTACTTC. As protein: CASSSRTGPYEQYF.

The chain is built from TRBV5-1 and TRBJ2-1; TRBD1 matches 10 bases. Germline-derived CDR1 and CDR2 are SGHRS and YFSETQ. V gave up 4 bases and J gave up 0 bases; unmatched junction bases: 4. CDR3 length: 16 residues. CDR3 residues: CASSPGTGVSYNEQFF. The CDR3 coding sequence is TGCGCCAGCAGCCCAGGGACAGGGGTCTCCTACAATGAGCAGTTCTTC.

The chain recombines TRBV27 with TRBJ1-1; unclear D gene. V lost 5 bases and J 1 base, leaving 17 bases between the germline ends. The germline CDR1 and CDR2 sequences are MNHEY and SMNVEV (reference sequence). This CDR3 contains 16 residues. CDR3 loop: CASSHRYVVANTEAFF. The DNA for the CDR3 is TGTGCCAGCAGTCATCGGTACGTGGTGGCGAACACTGAAGCTTTCTTT.

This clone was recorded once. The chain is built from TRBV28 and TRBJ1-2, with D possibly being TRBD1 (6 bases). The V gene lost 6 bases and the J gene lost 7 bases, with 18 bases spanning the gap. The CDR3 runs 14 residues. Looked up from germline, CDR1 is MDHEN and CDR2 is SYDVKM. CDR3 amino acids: CASSTGVGGGGYTF. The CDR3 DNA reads TGTGCCAGCAGCACGGGCGTGGGGGGCGGTGGCTACACCTTC.

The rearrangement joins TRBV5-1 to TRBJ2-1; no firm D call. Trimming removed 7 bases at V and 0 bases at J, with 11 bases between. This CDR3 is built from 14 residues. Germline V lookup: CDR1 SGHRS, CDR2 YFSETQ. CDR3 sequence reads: CASSRPGSYNEQFF. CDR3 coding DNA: TGCGCCAGCTCCAGACCTGGCTCCTACAATGAGCAGTTCTTC.

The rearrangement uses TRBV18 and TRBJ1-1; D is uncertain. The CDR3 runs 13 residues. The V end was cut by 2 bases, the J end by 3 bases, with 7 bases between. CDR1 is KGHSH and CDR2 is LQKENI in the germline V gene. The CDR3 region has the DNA TGTGCCAGCTCACCAGGGATTGACACTGAAGCTTTCTTT. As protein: CASSPGIDTEAFF. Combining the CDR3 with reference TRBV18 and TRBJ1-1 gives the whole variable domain NAGVMQNPRHLVRRRGQEARLRCSPMKGHSHVYWYRQLPEEGLKFMVYLQKENIIDESGMPKERFSAEFPKEGPSILRIQQVVRGDSAAYFCASSPGIDTEAFFGQGTRLTVV.

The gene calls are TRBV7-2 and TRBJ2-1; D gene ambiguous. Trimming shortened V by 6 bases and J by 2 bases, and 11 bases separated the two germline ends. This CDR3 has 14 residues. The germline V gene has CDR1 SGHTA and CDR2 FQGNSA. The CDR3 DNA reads TGTGCCAGCAGTCTAGACACCGCCTACAATGAGCAGTTCTTC. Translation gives CASSLDTAYNEQFF.

This CDR3 is CAISEMPSGEQFF. CDR3 sequence (DNA): TGTGCCATCAGTGAAATGCCTAGCGGTGAGCAGTTCTTC. This sequence joins TRBV10-3 and TRBJ2-1; 7 nucleotides match TRBD2. Unmatched junction bases numbered 5, after V lost 3 bases and J lost 9 bases. Germline V lookup: CDR1 ENHRY, CDR2 SYGVKD. The CDR3 length is 13 residues.

Here the CDR3 DNA reads TGTGCCATCACCTCGATGGTTGCCAGGGAGCAGTACTTC. It yields the protein CAITSMVAREQYF. The J gene is TRBJ2-7, the V gene TRBV10-3; D remains unclear. V lost 7 bases, J lost 7 bases, and 17 bases lay in between. Germline V gives CDR1 ENHRY, CDR2 SYGVKD. The CDR3 is 13 residues long.

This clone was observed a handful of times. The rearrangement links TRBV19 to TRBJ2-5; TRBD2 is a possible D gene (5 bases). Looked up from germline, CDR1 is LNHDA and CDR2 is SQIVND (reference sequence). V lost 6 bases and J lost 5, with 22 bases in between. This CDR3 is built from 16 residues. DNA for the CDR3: TGTGCCAGTAGCTCCGGTCTAGCCGGACCGGGGGAGACCCAGTACTTC. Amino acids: CASSSGLAGPGETQYF. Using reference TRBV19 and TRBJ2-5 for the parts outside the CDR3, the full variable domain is DGGITQSPKYLFRKEGQNVTLSCEQNLNHDAMYWYRQDPGQGLRLIYYSQIVNDFQKGDIAEGYSVSREKKESFPLTVTSAQKNPTAFYLCASSSGLAGPGETQYFGPGTRLLVL.

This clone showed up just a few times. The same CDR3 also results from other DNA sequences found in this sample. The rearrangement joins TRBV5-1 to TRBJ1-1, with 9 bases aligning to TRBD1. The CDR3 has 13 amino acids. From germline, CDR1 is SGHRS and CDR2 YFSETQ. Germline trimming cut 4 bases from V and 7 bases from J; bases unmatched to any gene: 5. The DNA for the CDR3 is TGCGCCAGCAGCCTCCGGACAGGGGATGAAGCTTTCTTT. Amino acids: CASSLRTGDEAFF.

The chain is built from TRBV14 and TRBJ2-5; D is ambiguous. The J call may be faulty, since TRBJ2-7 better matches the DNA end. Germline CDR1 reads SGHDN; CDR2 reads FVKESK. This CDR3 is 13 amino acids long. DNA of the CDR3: TGTGCCAGCAGTCCCGGAACCCTCTACGAGCAGTACTTC. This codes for CASSPGTLYEQYF.

The CDR3 is CAWSGSGLRQETQYF. For the CDR3, the DNA is TGTGCCTGGAGTGGGTCGGGCCTCAGACAAGAGACCCAGTACTTC. The V and J genes are TRBV30 and TRBJ2-5; D unresolved. The V end was cut by 1 base, the J end by 2 bases, with 14 bases between. CDR1 and CDR2 from the germline V gene are GTSNPN and SVGIG (reference sequence). This CDR3 is built from 15 residues.

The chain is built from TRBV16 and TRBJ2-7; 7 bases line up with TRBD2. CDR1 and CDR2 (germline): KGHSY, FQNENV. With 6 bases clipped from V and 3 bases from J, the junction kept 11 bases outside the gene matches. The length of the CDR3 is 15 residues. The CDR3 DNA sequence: TGTGCCAGCAGACACAACAGTCTAGCGGTCTACGAGCAGTACTTC. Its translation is CASRHNSLAVYEQYF.

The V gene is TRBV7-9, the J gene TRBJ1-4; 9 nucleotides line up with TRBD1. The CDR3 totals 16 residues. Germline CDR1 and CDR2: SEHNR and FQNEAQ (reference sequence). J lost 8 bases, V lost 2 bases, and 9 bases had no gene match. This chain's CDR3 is CASSLRTGGFSEKLFF. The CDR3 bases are TGTGCCAGCAGCTTAAGAACAGGGGGCTTTAGCGAAAAACTGTTTTTT.

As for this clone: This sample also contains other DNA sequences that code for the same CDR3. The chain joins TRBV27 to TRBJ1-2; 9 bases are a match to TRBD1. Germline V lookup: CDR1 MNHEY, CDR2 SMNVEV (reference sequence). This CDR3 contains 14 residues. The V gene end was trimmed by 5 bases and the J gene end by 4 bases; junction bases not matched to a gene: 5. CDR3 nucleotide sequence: TGTGCCAGCAGTCACCGACAGGGGGGCTATGGCTACACCTTC. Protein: CASSHRQGGYGYTF.

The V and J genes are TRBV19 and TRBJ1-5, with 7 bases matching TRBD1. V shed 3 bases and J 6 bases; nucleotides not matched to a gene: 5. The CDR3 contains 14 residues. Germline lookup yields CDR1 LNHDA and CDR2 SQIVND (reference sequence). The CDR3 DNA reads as TGTGCCAGTAGTATGGGACAGAATATTCAGCCCCAGCATTTT. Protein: CASSMGQNIQPQHF.

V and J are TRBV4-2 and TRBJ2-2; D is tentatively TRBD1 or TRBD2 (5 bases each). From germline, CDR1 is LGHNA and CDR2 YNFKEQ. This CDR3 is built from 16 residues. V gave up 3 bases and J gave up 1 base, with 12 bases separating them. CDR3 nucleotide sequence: TGTGCCAGCAGCCATGGGACCAATGAGAACACCGGGGAGCTGTTTTTT. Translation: CASSHGTNENTGELFF.

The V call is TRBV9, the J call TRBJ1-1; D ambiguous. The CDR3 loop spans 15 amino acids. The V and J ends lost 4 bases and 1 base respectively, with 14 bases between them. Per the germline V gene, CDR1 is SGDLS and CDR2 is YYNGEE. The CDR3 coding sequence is TGTGCCAGCAGCCCTCGTCGGACGGGGAACACTGAAGCTTTCTTT. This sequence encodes CASSPRRTGNTEAFF.

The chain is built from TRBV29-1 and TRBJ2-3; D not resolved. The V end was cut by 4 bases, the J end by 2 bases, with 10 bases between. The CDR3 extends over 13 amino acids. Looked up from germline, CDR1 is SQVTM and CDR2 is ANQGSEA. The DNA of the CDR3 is TGCAGCGTTGTTGGCGGCGTCACAGATACGCAGTATTTT. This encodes CSVVGGVTDTQYF.

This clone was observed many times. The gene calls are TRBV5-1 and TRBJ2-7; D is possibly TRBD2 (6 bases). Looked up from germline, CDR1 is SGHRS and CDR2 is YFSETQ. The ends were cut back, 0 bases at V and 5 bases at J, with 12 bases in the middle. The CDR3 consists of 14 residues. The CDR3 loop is CASSLGDLYDEQYF. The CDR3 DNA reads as TGCGCCAGCAGCTTGGGGGACTTATACGACGAGCAGTACTTC.

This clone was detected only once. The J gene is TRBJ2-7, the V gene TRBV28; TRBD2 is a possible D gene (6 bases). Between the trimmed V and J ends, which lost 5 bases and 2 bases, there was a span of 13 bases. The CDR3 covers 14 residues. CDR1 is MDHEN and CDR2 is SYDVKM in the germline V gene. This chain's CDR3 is CASSVKRATYEQYF. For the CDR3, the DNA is TGTGCCAGCAGTGTCAAGCGGGCAACCTACGAGCAGTACTTC.